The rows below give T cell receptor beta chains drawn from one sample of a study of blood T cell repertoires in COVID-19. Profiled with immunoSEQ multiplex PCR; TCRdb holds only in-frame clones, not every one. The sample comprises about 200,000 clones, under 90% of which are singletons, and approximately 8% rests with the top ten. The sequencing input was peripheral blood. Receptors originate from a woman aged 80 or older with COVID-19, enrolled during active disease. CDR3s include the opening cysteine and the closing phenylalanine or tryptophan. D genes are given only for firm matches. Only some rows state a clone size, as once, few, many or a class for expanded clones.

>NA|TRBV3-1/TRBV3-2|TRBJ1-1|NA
TGTGCCAGCAGCCAAGAAGGAGTGACTGAAGCTTTCTTT
CASSQEGVTEAFF
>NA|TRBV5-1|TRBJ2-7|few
TGCGCCAGCAGCTGGAACCACAGGGTCGAGCAGTACTTC
CASSWNHRVEQYF
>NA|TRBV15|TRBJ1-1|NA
TGTGCCACCAGCAGAGAGGGCAGGGTCACTGAAGCTTTCTTT
CATSREGRVTEAFF
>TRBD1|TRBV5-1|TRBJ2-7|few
TGCGCCAGCAGATCACAGGGGGCGGGCGAGCAGTACTTC
CASRSQGAGEQYF
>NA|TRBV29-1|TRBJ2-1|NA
TGCAGCGGGGGGCCGGATGAGCAGTTCTTC
CSGGPDEQFF
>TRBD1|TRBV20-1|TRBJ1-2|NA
TGCAGTGCTAGTAACAGGGGTTATGGCTACACCTTC
CSASNRGYGYTF
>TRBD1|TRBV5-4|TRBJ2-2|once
TGTGCCAGCAGCCAAGGGGGCGCGGGCACCGGGGAGCTGTTTTTT
CASSQGGAGTGELFF
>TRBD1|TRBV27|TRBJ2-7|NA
TGTGCCAGCAGCCCAAGGGACAGAATCGCCTACGAGCAGTACTTC
CASSPRDRIAYEQYF
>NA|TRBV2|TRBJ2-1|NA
TGTGCCAGCAGTGAAGAGGGAGGCTCCTACAATGAGCAGTTCTTC
CASSEEGGSYNEQFF
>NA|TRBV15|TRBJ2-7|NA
TGTGCCACCAGCAGAGGCGGGGGCCCCTACGAGCAGTACTTC
CATSRGGGPYEQYF
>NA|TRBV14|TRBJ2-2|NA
TGTGCCAGCAGCCAAACCGAGACCGGGGAGCTGTTTTTT
CASSQTETGELFF
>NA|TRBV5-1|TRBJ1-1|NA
TGCGCCAGCAGCTTGGGTAGTAGGTGGGCCGCTTTCTTT
CASSLGSRWAAFF
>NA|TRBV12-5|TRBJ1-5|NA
TGTGCTAGTGGTTTGACCAGAGGTGGCCTCAATCCCCCTCTTAACAATCAGCCCCAGCATTTT
CASGLTRGGLNPPLNNQPQHF
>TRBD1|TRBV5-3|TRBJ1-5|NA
TGTGCCAGCCAAGATGTGGGGCCTCTATCTTCAGGGGGTCAGCCCCAGCATTTT
CASQDVGPLSSGGQPQHF
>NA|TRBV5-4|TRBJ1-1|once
TGTGCCAGCAGCTTGTGGCAGGGGAGGGGGAACACTGAAGCTTTCTTT
CASSLWQGRGNTEAFF
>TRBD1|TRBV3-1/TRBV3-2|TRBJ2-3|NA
TGTGCCAGCAGCCAACGGCAGGGGGCAGATACGCAGTATTTT
CASSQRQGADTQYF
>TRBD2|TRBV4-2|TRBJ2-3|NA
TGTGCCAGCAGCCGAAGCCCGGGGGGGTTAGCAGATACGCAGTATTTT
CASSRSPGGLADTQYF
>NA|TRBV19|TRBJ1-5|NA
TGTGCCAGTAGTAACCTCCCTTCGGGTCAGCCCCAGCATTTT
CASSNLPSGQPQHF
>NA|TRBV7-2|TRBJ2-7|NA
TGTGCCAGCAGCGTTTACATCGCTGGCGAGCAGTACTTC
CASSVYIAGEQYF
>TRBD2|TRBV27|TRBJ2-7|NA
TGTGCCAGCCAGGGTGCGGGAGGGCCCTACGAGCAGTACTTC
CASQGAGGPYEQYF
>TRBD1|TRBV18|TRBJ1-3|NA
TGTGCCAGCTCTTCGGACAGGGTTTTTGGAAACACCATATATTTT
CASSSDRVFGNTIYF
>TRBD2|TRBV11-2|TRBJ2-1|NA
TGTGCCAGCAGCCTAAAAGCGGGGGGGCTTTACAATGAGCAGTTCTTC
CASSLKAGGLYNEQFF
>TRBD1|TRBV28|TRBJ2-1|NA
TGTGCCAGCAGTCCCTGGACAGGGAGCTCCTACAATGAGCAGTTCTTC
CASSPWTGSSYNEQFF
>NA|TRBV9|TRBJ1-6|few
TGTGCCAGCAGCGCGACGGGTTTAGATAATTCACCCCTCCACTTT
CASSATGLDNSPLHF
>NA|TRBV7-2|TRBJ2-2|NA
TGTGCCAGCAGCCCGGGACACACGAACACCGGGGAGCTGTTTTTT
CASSPGHTNTGELFF
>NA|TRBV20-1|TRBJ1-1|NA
TGCAGTGCTCCTAACCCTGAAGCTTTCTTT
CSAPNPEAFF
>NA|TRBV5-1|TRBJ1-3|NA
TGCGCCAGCAGCTTGGGGGGGGGCACCAGCTCTGGAAACACCATATATTTT
CASSLGGGTSSGNTIYF
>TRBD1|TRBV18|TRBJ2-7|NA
TGTGCCAGCTCACCAAGGGGGCAGTACGAGCAGTACTTC
CASSPRGQYEQYF
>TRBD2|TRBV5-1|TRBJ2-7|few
TGCGCCAGCAGCTTGGTCGGGGGGGGCCCCTACGAGCAGTACTTC
CASSLVGGGPYEQYF
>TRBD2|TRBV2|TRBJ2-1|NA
TGTGCCAGCAGTGACCTAGCGGGGGACAATGAGCAGTTCTTC
CASSDLAGDNEQFF
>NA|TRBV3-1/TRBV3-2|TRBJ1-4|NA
TGTGCCAGCAGCCAAGGAGTGAGCCCTAATGAAAAACTGTTTTTT
CASSQGVSPNEKLFF
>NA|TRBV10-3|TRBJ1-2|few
TGTGCCATCAGGTCCTCCGGGGGAGACTATGGCTACACCTTC
CAIRSSGGDYGYTF
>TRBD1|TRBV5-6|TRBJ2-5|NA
TGTGCCAGCAGCTTCCGGACAGGAGAGACCCAGTACTTC
CASSFRTGETQYF
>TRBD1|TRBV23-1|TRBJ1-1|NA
TGCGCCAGCAGGTGGGGGACAGGGGACTCTAATGCGGAAGCTTTCTTT
CASRWGTGDSNAEAFF
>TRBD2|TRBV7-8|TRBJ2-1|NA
TGTGCCAGCAGCTTCGCGGGAGGTTCCTACAATGAGCAGTTCTTC
CASSFAGGSYNEQFF
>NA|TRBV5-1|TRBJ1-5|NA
TGCGCCAGCAGCTTGGGTCAACAGCAGGGTCAGCCCCAGCATTTT
CASSLGQQQGQPQHF
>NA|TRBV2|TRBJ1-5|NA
TGTGCCAGCAGCGGACAGACTGGGTTGCCCCAGCATTTT
CASSGQTGLPQHF
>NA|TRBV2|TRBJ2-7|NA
TGTGCCAGCAGCACGCTACAGGGCGGCGAGCAGTACTTC
CASSTLQGGEQYF
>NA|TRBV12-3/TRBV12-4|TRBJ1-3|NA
TGTGCCAGCAGTACTATCGGGGGAAACACCATATATTTT
CASSTIGGNTIYF
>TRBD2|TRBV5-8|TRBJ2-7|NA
TGTGCCAGCAGTTTGACTAGCGGAGCCCTATTTTGGTACTTC
CASSLTSGALFWYF
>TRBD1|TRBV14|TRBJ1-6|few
TGTGCCAGCAGCCAAGAGGGCAGGGGGAATTCACCCCTCCACTTT
CASSQEGRGNSPLHF
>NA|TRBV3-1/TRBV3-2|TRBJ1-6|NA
TGTGCCAGCAGTCGGGACATCTCACCCCTCCACTTT
CASSRDISPLHF
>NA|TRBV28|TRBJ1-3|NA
TGTGCCGGCAGAACGGGGATTGAAAACACCATATATTTT
CAGRTGIENTIYF
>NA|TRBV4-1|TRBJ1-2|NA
TGCGCCAGCAGCCAAGGTATCGTCGGGGAAGGCTACACCTTC
CASSQGIVGEGYTF
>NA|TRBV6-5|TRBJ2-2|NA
TGTGCCAGCATGGGAGACCTTAACACCGGGGAGCTGTTTTTT
CASMGDLNTGELFF
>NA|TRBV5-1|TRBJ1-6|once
TGCGCCAGCAGCTTGGACAGCTTTAATTCACCCCTCCACTTT
CASSLDSFNSPLHF
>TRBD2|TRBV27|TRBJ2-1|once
TGTGCCAGCAGTCTCTCCCCGGGACTAGCGGGATTCACCTCCTACAATGAGCAGTTCTTC
CASSLSPGLAGFTSYNEQFF
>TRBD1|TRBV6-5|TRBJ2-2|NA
TGTGCCAGCGAACAGGGGCTCGGCGGGGAGCTGTTTTTT
CASEQGLGGELFF
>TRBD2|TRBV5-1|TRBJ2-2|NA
TGCGCCAGCAGCTCAGCGGGACTCCTCACCGGGGAGCTGTTTTTT
CASSSAGLLTGELFF
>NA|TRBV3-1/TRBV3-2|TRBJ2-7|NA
TGTGCCAGCAGCCAAGATCAGGGACTCCTTCGGGGAGAGCAGTACTTC
CASSQDQGLLRGEQYF
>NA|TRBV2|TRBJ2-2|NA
TGTGCCAGTCACCCCCAGGGCAACACCGGGGAGCTGTTTTTT
CASHPQGNTGELFF
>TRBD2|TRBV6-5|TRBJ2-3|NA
TGTGCCGTGCTAGCGGGAGGCACAGATACGCAGTATTTT
CAVLAGGTDTQYF
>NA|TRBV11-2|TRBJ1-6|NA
TGTGCCAGCAGCTTCGAGCTCTCCTATAATTCACCCCTCCACTTT
CASSFELSYNSPLHF
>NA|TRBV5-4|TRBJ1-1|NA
TGTGCCAGCAGCTTGTTTGGACAAACCGGAGAAGCTTTCTTT
CASSLFGQTGEAFF